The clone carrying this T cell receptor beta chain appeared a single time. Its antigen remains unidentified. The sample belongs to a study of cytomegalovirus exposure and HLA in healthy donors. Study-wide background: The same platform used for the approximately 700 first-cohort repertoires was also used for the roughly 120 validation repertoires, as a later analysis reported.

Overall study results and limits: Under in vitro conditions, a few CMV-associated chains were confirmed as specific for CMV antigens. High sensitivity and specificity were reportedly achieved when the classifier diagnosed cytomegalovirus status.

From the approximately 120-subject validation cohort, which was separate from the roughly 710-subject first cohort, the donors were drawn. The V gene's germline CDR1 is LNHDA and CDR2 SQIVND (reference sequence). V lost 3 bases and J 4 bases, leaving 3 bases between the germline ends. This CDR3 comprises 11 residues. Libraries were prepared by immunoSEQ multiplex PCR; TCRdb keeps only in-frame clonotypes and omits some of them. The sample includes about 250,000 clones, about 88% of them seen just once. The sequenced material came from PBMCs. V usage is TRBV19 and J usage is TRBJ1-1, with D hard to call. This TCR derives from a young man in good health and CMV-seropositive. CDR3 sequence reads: CASSITTEAFF. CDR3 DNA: TGTGCCAGTAGTATCACCACTGAAGCTTTCTTT.